These 4 T cell receptor beta chains were all obtained from the same sample, sequenced in a study of T-cell reconstitution after alpha-beta-depleted transplantation in children. Library preparation (for TCRbeta) was performed with unique molecular identifiers. TCRdb called the PCR reads again in MiXCR, with one record for every CDR3 protein. The repertoire holds around 270,000 distinct CDR3 sequences, with around a tenth as singletons. The sequences come from PBMCs, collected before TCRalphabeta/CD19-depleted stem cell transplant. The receptors derive from a boy younger than two with acute myeloid leukemia, due to receive a stem cell transplant.

This clonotype has at least ten counts. V is TRBV5-1 and J is TRBJ1-5, with D perhaps TRBD1 (6 bases). Trimming took off 0 bases at V and 5 bases at J, with 9 bases between the two ends. There are 14 residues in the CDR3. Germline CDR1 is SGHRS and CDR2 is YFSETQ. CDR3 amino acids: CASSLEHRDQPQHF. The CDR3 bases are TGCGCCAGCAGCTTGGAGCACAGGGATCAGCCCCAGCATTTT. Variable domain in full (rest from reference TRBV5-1 and TRBJ1-5): KAGVTQTPRYLIKTRGQQVTLSCSPISGHRSVSWYQQTPGQGLQFLFEYFSETQRNKGNFPGRFSGRQFSNSRSEMNVSTLELGDSALYLCASSLEHRDQPQHFGDGTRLSIL.

The rearrangement joins TRBV9 to TRBJ2-1; possibly TRBD2 for D (5 bases). The germline V and J ends were trimmed by 4 bases and 10 bases, with 12 bases remaining between them. This CDR3 spans 12 amino acids. CDR1 is SGDLS and CDR2 is YYNGEE in the germline V gene. CDR3: CASSPREREQFF. The DNA of the CDR3 is TGTGCCAGCAGCCCCCGCGAGCGGGAGCAGTTCTTC.

This clonotype was counted at least ten times. This chain joins TRBV4-3 and TRBJ2-5; the D is unclear. This CDR3 region has 14 residues. Per the germline V gene, CDR1 is LGHNA and CDR2 is YSLEER. V lost 0 bases to trimming and J lost 5 bases, with 10 bases between them. The CDR3 coding sequence is TGCGCCAGCAGCCAAGATGACCTAGTGGAGACCCAGTACTTC. Its protein is CASSQDDLVETQYF.

Turning to this clonotype: Just one base apart from a much larger clone, this may be a read error. The rearrangement links TRBV20-1 to TRBJ2-2, with TRBD2 matching 13 bases. Germline-derived CDR1 and CDR2 are DFQATT and SNEGSKA (reference sequence). After removal of 6 bases from V and 7 bases from J, the junction contained 5 bases not matched to a gene. The length of the CDR3 is 14 residues. CDR3 protein: CSARLAGGSGELFF. CDR3 in DNA: TGCAGTGCCAGACTAGCGGGAGGCAGCGGGGAGCTGTTTTTT.